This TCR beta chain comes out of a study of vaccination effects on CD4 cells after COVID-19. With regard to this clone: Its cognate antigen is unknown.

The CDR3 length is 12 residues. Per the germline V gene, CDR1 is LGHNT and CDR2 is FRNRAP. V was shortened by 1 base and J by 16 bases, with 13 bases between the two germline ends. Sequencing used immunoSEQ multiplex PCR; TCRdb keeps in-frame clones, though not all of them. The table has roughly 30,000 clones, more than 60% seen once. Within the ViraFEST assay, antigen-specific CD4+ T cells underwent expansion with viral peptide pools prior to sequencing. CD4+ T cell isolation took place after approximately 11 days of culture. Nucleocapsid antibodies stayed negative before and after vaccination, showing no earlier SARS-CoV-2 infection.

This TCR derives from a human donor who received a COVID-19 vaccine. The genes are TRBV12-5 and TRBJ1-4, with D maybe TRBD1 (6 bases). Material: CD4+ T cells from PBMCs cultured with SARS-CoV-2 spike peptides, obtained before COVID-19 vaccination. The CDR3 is CASGLAETGPFF. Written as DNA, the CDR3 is TGTGCTAGTGGTTTGGCGGAGACAGGACCGTTTTTT.